This T cell receptor (beta chain) was sequenced during a study of human T cells and chemical hapten exposure. Turning to the study itself: Patch tests put 0.01% DPC on the upper back, and the results were checked at 6 days.

CDR1 is DFQATT, CDR2 SNEGSKA, per germline (reference sequence). V lost 3 bases, J lost 3 bases, and 9 bases lay in between. CDR3 length: 14 amino acids. TCRdb recomputed calls from the RACE reads with MiXCR, one row per CDR3 protein. Altogether 150,000 to 200,000 distinct CDR3 sequences are present, about 14% being singletons, with the ten largest covering 1.5% to 2%. Time point here: patch test 1, 2 weeks after DPC sensitization. Treatment in this sample: therapeutic diphenylcyclopropenone sensitization with weekly scalp DPC. Each patch-test visit's blood sample preceded patch application. This clonotype was observed a handful of times.

The material was whole blood, obtained in connection with sensitization to the hapten diphenylcyclopropenone (DPC). The TCR sequence derives from a woman aged 30 to 39 with alopecia areata. Some clones in this sample may be carry-over from other donors' samples. The chain uses TRBV20-1 and TRBJ1-6; possible D gene TRBD1, 5 bases. The CDR3 DNA sequence: TGCAGTGCTAGGGGGGGAGGCTATAATTCACCCCTCCACTTT. It is translated as CSARGGGYNSPLHF.